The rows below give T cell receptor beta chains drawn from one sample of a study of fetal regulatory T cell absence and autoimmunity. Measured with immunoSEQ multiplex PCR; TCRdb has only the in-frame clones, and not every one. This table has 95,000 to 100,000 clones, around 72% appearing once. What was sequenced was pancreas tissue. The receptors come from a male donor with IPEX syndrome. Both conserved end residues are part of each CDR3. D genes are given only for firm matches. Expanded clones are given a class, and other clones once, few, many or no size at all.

CASSLGPAGGMNTEAFF,TGTGCCAGCAGTTTGGGACCCGCGGGAGGCATGAACACTGAAGCTTTCTTT,-,17,-,TRBV27,TRBJ1-1
CASSLAGLGSYEQYF,TGTGCCAGCAGCTTGGCCGGGCTAGGTTCCTACGAGCAGTACTTC,-,15,-,TRBV5-4,TRBJ2-7
CASSLGREDHALFDEQFF,TGTGCCAGCAGCTTAGGACGGGAGGACCACGCCTTGTTCGATGAGCAGTTCTTC,once,18,TRBD2,TRBV11-3,TRBJ2-1
CASSPRLAPYTEQYF,TGTGCCAGTAGTCCTCGACTAGCCCCATACACGGAGCAGTACTTC,few,15,TRBD2,TRBV19,TRBJ2-7
CSVEDSYTQYF,TGCAGCGTTGAAGATTCGTATACGCAGTATTTT,-,11,-,TRBV29-1,TRBJ2-3
CASSEIAGGTDTQYF,TGTGCCAGCAGTGAAATAGCGGGGGGCACAGATACGCAGTATTTT,-,15,TRBD2,TRBV6-4,TRBJ2-3
CASSAHGGNNEQFF,TGTGCCAGCAGCGCCCACGGGGGTAACAATGAGCAGTTCTTC,-,14,-,TRBV9,TRBJ2-1
CASRSGGGDPTGELFF,TGCGCCAGCAGGTCGGGTGGGGGAGACCCCACCGGGGAGCTGTTTTTT,-,16,-,TRBV5-1,TRBJ2-2
CASSPGTPGGAKGGRAYNEQFF,TGCGCCAGCAGCCCTGGGACCCCTGGAGGTGCTAAAGGCGGGAGGGCCTACAATGAGCAGTTCTTC,-,22,TRBD2,TRBV5-1,TRBJ2-1
CASSRSDRAEQYF,TGTGCCAGCAGCCGGTCGGACAGGGCCGAGCAGTACTTC,-,13,TRBD1,TRBV5-4,TRBJ2-7
CASSIIGPSSYNEQFF,TGTGCCAGTAGTATAATAGGCCCTAGCTCCTACAATGAGCAGTTCTTC,-,16,-,TRBV19,TRBJ2-1
CASSRPGLVRDTQYF,TGTGCCAGCAGCCGACCGGGACTAGTGAGAGATACGCAGTATTTT,-,15,TRBD2,TRBV5-4,TRBJ2-3
CASSSTGYNEQFF,TGTGCCAGCAGCTCTACAGGTTACAATGAGCAGTTCTTC,-,13,-,TRBV7-2,TRBJ2-1
CSARGKDGYTF,TGCAGTGCCAGGGGCAAGGATGGCTACACCTTC,-,11,-,TRBV20-1,TRBJ1-2
CASSTSGAPDYEQYF,TGTGCCAGCAGTACAAGCGGGGCGCCTGACTACGAGCAGTACTTC,-,15,TRBD2,TRBV7-2,TRBJ2-7
CAISEGQARLWPQHF,TGTGCCATCAGTGAAGGACAGGCGCGCCTATGGCCCCAGCATTTT,few,15,TRBD1,TRBV10-3,TRBJ1-5
CASSIRTGFGDQPQHF,TGTGCCAGTAGTATCCGAACGGGGTTCGGTGATCAGCCCCAGCATTTT,-,16,-,TRBV19,TRBJ1-5
CASSFGGRSYGYTF,TGCGCCAGCAGCTTTGGGGGTAGAAGCTATGGCTACACCTTC,-,14,-,TRBV5-1,TRBJ1-2
CSVEVGTGLHEQYF,TGCAGCGTTGAGGTTGGGACAGGTTTGCACGAGCAGTACTTC,-,14,TRBD1,TRBV29-1,TRBJ2-7
CASSLGPTSSYEQYF,TGTGCCAGCAGCTTAGGGCCAACGAGCTCCTACGAGCAGTACTTC,-,15,-,TRBV7-7,TRBJ2-7
CASRQGYEQYF,TGCGCCAGCAGACAGGGCTACGAGCAGTACTTC,-,11,-,TRBV10-2,TRBJ2-7
CASSPPGRSTGNTIYF,TGTGCCAGCTCACCACCGGGCAGGAGTACTGGAAACACCATATATTTT,-,16,-,TRBV18,TRBJ1-3
CASSPGRGRGYGYTF,TGTGCCAGCAGCCCCGGCCGGGGGCGCGGCTATGGCTACACCTTC,-,15,-,TRBV11-2,TRBJ1-2
CASSPGQAANYGYTF,TGTGCCAGCAGCCCAGGACAGGCCGCTAACTATGGCTACACCTTC,-,15,TRBD1,TRBV7-9,TRBJ1-2
CASSGGRATEAFF,TGTGCCAGCAGCGGGGGAAGGGCCACTGAAGCTTTCTTT,-,13,-,TRBV5-6,TRBJ1-1